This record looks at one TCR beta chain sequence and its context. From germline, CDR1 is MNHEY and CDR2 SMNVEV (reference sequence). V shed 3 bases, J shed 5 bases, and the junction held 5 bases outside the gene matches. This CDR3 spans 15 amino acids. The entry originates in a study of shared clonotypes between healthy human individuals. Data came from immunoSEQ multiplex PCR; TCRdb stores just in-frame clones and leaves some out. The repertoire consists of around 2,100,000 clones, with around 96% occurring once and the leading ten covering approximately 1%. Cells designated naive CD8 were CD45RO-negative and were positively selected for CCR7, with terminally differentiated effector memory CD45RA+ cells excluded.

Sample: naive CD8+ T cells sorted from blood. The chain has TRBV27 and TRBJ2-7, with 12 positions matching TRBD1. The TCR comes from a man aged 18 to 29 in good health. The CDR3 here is CASSLGTGGYNEQYF. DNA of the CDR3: TGTGCCAGCAGTTTGGGGACAGGGGGCTACAACGAGCAGTACTTC.